The 8 T cell receptor beta chains reported below all come from one sample, sequenced in a study of blood T cell repertoires in COVID-19. Data came from immunoSEQ multiplex PCR; TCRdb stores just in-frame clones and leaves some out. The table records hundreds of thousands of clones, 70% to 85% of them present only once. What was sequenced was peripheral blood. Receptors were obtained from a man at least 80 years old with acute or convalescent COVID-19.

This rearrangement joins TRBV4-2 to TRBJ2-1; TRBD1 matches at 7 bases. In germline, CDR1 is LGHNA, CDR2 YNFKEQ. The V and J ends lost 4 bases and 0 bases, in that order; junction bases with no gene match: 3. The CDR3 runs 15 residues. The CDR3 region is CASSPDRSSYNEQFF. As DNA, the CDR3 is TGTGCCAGCAGCCCGGACAGGAGCTCCTACAATGAGCAGTTCTTC.

This rearrangement joins TRBV5-1 to TRBJ2-3; D gene ambiguous. V lost 6 bases to trimming and J lost 3 bases, with 11 bases between them. There are 13 residues in the CDR3. Germline V gives CDR1 SGHRS, CDR2 YFSETQ. As DNA, the CDR3 is TGCGCCAGCATTAGTGACGGGACAGATACGCAGTATTTT. As protein: CASISDGTDTQYF.

This chain connects TRBV12-3 or TRBV12-4 to TRBJ1-5, with D perhaps TRBD1 (6 bases). The CDR3 loop spans 13 amino acids. V shed 4 bases and J shed 6 bases, with 10 bases lying between them. In DNA form, the CDR3 reads TGTGCCAGCAGTTCTCTAGGGGGTCAGCCCCAGCATTTT. This codes for CASSSLGGQPQHF.

This clone was observed a few times. V and J are TRBV28 and TRBJ1-1; tentative D call: TRBD1 (6 bases). The V and J ends lost 3 bases and 11 bases respectively, with 19 bases between them. This CDR3 is built from 14 residues. The V gene's germline CDR1 is MDHEN and CDR2 SYDVKM. CDR3 sequence: CASSFPGRTGMAFF. The CDR3 nucleotides are TGTGCCAGCAGTTTCCCCGGACGTACAGGGATGGCTTTCTTT.

This clone is a singleton in its sample. J is TRBJ2-4 and V is TRBV10-3; 12 bases agree with TRBD2. V lost 0 bases and J lost 8; bases outside the gene matches: 5. The CDR3 sequence is 16 residues long. Germline lookup yields CDR1 ENHRY and CDR2 SYGVKD. This chain's CDR3 is CAISESTSGRWDIQYF. The CDR3 coding sequence is TGTGCCATCAGTGAGTCGACTAGCGGGAGATGGGACATTCAGTACTTC.

The genes are TRBV5-1 and TRBJ2-1; D uncertain. Germline V CDR1 and CDR2: SGHRS, YFSETQ. CDR3 length: 15 amino acids. V was shortened by 4 bases and J by 3 bases, with 14 bases between the two germline ends. This CDR3 is CASSPGQVGYNEQFF. The CDR3 nucleotides are TGCGCCAGCAGCCCCGGTCAGGTAGGCTACAATGAGCAGTTCTTC.

The chain recombines TRBV27 with TRBJ2-5, with D perhaps TRBD1 (5 bases). CDR1 MNHEY and CDR2 SMNVEV come from the germline V gene (reference sequence). Trimming removed 1 base at V and 4 bases at J, with 10 bases between. This CDR3 has 14 residues. The CDR3 region is CASSLWGRRETQYF. As DNA, the CDR3 is TGTGCCAGCAGTTTATGGGGCAGGAGAGAGACCCAGTACTTC.

CDR3 residues: CASSYGTGAYQPQHF. CDR3 coding DNA: TGTGCCAGCAGTTACGGGACAGGGGCCTATCAGCCCCAGCATTTT. The rearrangement uses TRBV6-5 and TRBJ1-5; 10 nucleotides match TRBD1. The CDR3 is 15 residues long. Germline CDR1 and CDR2: MNHEY and SVGAGI. The V segment lost 2 bases and the J segment 5 bases; nucleotides outside the gene matches: 3.